The 26 T cell receptor beta chains below were found in one sample sequenced in a study of somatic mutations in cytotoxic T cells in rheumatoid arthritis. Profiled with immunoSEQ multiplex PCR; TCRdb holds only in-frame clones, not every one. This sample yields 16,000 or so clones, of which around three quarters are seen a single time; roughly 4.8% belongs to the top ten. Sequenced input: CD8+ T cells sorted from blood. The receptors were gathered from an adult with rheumatoid arthritis.

CDR3: CASSGKHRQNQPQHF. CDR3 in DNA: TGTGCCAGCAGTGGTAAGCACAGGCAGAATCAGCCCCAGCATTTT. The chain combines TRBV6-4 with TRBJ1-5; maybe TRBD1 (5 bases). This CDR3 contains 15 residues. Germline V CDR1 and CDR2: MRHNA, SNTAGT. V was clipped by 4 bases and J by 4 bases, with 14 bases between them.

The chain carries TRBV28 and TRBJ1-1; D perhaps matches TRBD1 (5 bases). Germline-derived CDR1 and CDR2 are MDHEN and SYDVKM. Trimming cost V 6 bases and J 5 bases, with 13 bases left between them. The CDR3 contains 13 residues. The chain's CDR3 is CASSLDGATEAFF. The CDR3 nucleotides are TGTGCCAGCAGCTTGGATGGGGCGACTGAAGCTTTCTTT.

V is TRBV7-9 and J is TRBJ2-3; D is ambiguous. Trimming shortened V by 1 base and J by 1 base, and 3 bases separated the two germline ends. CDR3 length equals 13 residues. Germline loops: CDR1 SEHNR, CDR2 FQNEAQ (reference sequence). CDR3 residues: CASSLGRTDTQYF. The DNA of the CDR3 is TGTGCCAGCAGCTTAGGACGCACAGATACGCAGTATTTT.

The chain is built from TRBV13 and TRBJ2-1; 11 nucleotides align to TRBD1. This CDR3 is 17 amino acids long. The J segment lost 8 bases and the V segment lost 4 bases, leaving 13 bases of the junction unmatched. The germline V gene encodes CDR1 PRHDT and CDR2 FYEKMQ (reference sequence). Written as DNA, the CDR3 is TGTGCCAGCAGCTCCCGGGACAGGGGGTTACCTTTCCATGAGCAGTTCTTC. Protein sequence: CASSSRDRGLPFHEQFF.

The chain employs TRBV5-1 and TRBJ2-1; D is undetermined. This CDR3 has 14 amino acids. V shed 5 bases and J shed 0 bases, with 9 bases lying between them. CDR1 is SGHRS and CDR2 is YFSETQ in the germline V gene. CDR3 DNA sequence: TGCGCCAGCAGGTTCCCGGACTCCTACAATGAGCAGTTCTTC. It translates to CASRFPDSYNEQFF.

The chain is built from TRBV7-6 and TRBJ1-4; tentative D call: TRBD1 (5 bases). Trimming shortened V by 3 bases and J by 0 bases, and 14 bases separated the two germline ends. The germline V gene encodes CDR1 SGHVS and CDR2 FNYEAQ. This CDR3 spans 17 amino acids. CDR3 sequence: CASSLGPRGSTNEKLFF. CDR3 sequence (DNA): TGTGCCAGCAGCTTGGGGCCAAGAGGGTCAACTAATGAAAAACTGTTTTTT.

The V call is TRBV5-1, the J call TRBJ2-7, with D possibly matching TRBD1 (5 bases). CDR1 SGHRS and CDR2 YFSETQ come from the germline V gene. The CDR3 spans 13 residues. V shed 2 bases and J shed 5 bases, with 11 bases lying between them. CDR3 amino acids: CASSLARAHEQYF. DNA for the CDR3: TGCGCCAGCAGCTTAGCCAGGGCCCACGAGCAGTACTTC. Looking up the rest from reference TRBV5-1 and TRBJ2-7 gives the full variable domain: KAGVTQTPRYLIKTRGQQVTLSCSPISGHRSVSWYQQTPGQGLQFLFEYFSETQRNKGNFPGRFSGRQFSNSRSEMNVSTLELGDSALYLCASSLARAHEQYFGPGTRLTVT.

The CDR3: CASSEWRLNTEAFF. CDR3 DNA: TGTGCCAGCAGTGAATGGCGGTTGAACACTGAAGCTTTCTTT. The V call is TRBV2, the J call TRBJ1-1; D remains ambiguous. The CDR3 consists of 14 residues. Germline V lookup: CDR1 SNHLY, CDR2 FYNNEI. Trimming removed 2 bases from V and 0 bases from J, with 7 bases in between.

The gene calls are TRBV4-1 and TRBJ2-7; 7 positions match TRBD1. Unmatched junction bases numbered 5, after V lost 4 bases and J lost 2 bases. The CDR3 is made up of 14 amino acids. Germline CDR1 and CDR2: MGHRA and YSYEKL. CDR3 sequence: CASSPTGLTYEQYF. CDR3 sequence (DNA): TGCGCCAGCAGCCCGACAGGGTTGACCTACGAGCAGTACTTC.

The chain employs TRBV13 and TRBJ1-4, with D possibly TRBD1 on 6 matching bases. V gave up 5 bases and J gave up 5 bases, with 12 bases separating them. This CDR3 has 14 residues. CDR1 is PRHDT, CDR2 FYEKMQ, per germline (reference sequence). CDR3 bases: TGTGCCAGCAGCCTCGGGAGGGGGAATGAAAAACTGTTTTTT. Translation: CASSLGRGNEKLFF.

The chain recombines TRBV4-1 with TRBJ1-1; D ambiguous. The CDR3 is made up of 15 amino acids. Looked up from germline, CDR1 is MGHRA and CDR2 is YSYEKL. Trimming left V 5 bases short and J 3 bases short, with 16 bases between. The CDR3 nucleotides read TGCGCCAGCAGCTATCGTGGTCGCGGAGACACTGAAGCTTTCTTT. Amino acid sequence: CASSYRGRGDTEAFF.

The J gene is TRBJ2-3, the V gene TRBV27; D possibly corresponds to TRBD1 (7 bases). The V end lost 8 bases, the J end lost 1 base, and 13 bases lay between the germline ends. This CDR3 region has 14 residues. Germline lookup yields CDR1 MNHEY and CDR2 SMNVEV (reference sequence). The CDR3 sequence: CASGGGAGTDTQYF. In DNA, the CDR3 is TGTGCCAGCGGAGGGGGCGCGGGCACAGATACGCAGTATTTT.

The rearrangement links TRBV5-4 to TRBJ1-1; 8 positions agree with TRBD1. Germline loops: CDR1 SGHNT, CDR2 YYREEE (reference sequence). Germline trimming cut 0 bases from V and 0 bases from J; bases unmatched to any gene: 1. This CDR3 region has 15 residues. The CDR3 coding sequence is TGTGCCAGCAGCTTGGGGACAGGGCTGAACACTGAAGCTTTCTTT. Its protein product is CASSLGTGLNTEAFF.

CDR3 nucleotide sequence: TGTGCCTGGAGTGTACGGGGGACTGAAGCTTTCTTT. Amino acids: CAWSVRGTEAFF. This chain links TRBV30 with TRBJ1-1; a possible D gene is TRBD1 (5 bases). The V end was cut by 0 bases, the J end by 5 bases, with 7 bases between. The CDR3 contains 12 residues. Germline values: CDR1 GTSNPN, CDR2 SVGIG (reference sequence). Using reference TRBV30 and TRBJ1-1 for the parts outside the CDR3, the full variable domain is SQTIHQWPATLVQPVGSPLSLECTVEGTSNPNLYWYRQAAGRGLQLLFYSVGIGQISSEVPQNLSASRPQDRQFILSSKKLLLSDSGFYLCAWSVRGTEAFFGQGTRLTVV.

The chain is built from TRBV6-6 and TRBJ1-6; 7 bases align to TRBD1. CDR3 length equals 13 residues. V lost 2 bases to trimming and J lost 8 bases; unmatched junction nucleotides: 0. Germline CDR1 reads MNHNY; CDR2 reads SVGAGI (reference sequence). CDR3 in DNA: TGTGCCAGCAGTTACCAGGGGGATTCACCCCTCCACTTT. Protein sequence: CASSYQGDSPLHF.

This clone was recorded once. V and J are TRBV5-6 and TRBJ2-3; weak D call: TRBD2 (5 bases). The CDR3 loop spans 16 amino acids. Trimming shortened V by 3 bases and J by 2 bases, and 16 bases separated the two germline ends. Per the germline V gene, CDR1 is SGHDT and CDR2 is YYEEEE. The CDR3 protein is CASSSAARGTTDTQYF. The CDR3 nucleotides are TGTGCCAGCAGCTCAGCGGCACGGGGAACCACAGATACGCAGTATTTT.

V is TRBV6-5 and J is TRBJ1-2; D gene uncertain. Per the germline V gene, CDR1 is MNHEY and CDR2 is SVGAGI. V lost 9 bases and J 6 bases, leaving 17 bases between the germline ends. There are 13 residues in the CDR3. The chain's CDR3 is CASARNRGNGYTF. The DNA of the CDR3 is TGTGCCAGTGCCCGGAACAGAGGCAATGGCTACACCTTC.

This rearrangement joins TRBV6-5 to TRBJ1-2; D is uncertain. V was cut by 1 base and J by 8 bases, with 14 bases left in between. Looked up from germline, CDR1 is MNHEY and CDR2 is SVGAGI. CDR3 size: 14 residues. CDR3 sequence reads: CASSYLNKLEGYTF. The CDR3 coding sequence is TGTGCCAGCAGTTACTTGAATAAGTTAGAGGGCTACACCTTC.

This sequence joins TRBV14 and TRBJ1-6; tentative D call: TRBD1 (5 bases). The CDR3 has 13 amino acids. Germline values: CDR1 SGHDN, CDR2 FVKESK. The V and J ends lost 9 bases and 8 bases respectively, with 14 bases between them. The CDR3 here is CASKGRTYSPLHF. CDR3 coding DNA: TGTGCCAGTAAGGGACGGACTTATTCACCCCTCCACTTT.

The chain couples TRBV2 to TRBJ2-7; D assignment may be TRBD1 or TRBD2 (6 bases each). The length of the CDR3 is 13 residues. CDR1 is SNHLY and CDR2 is FYNNEI in the germline V gene. Trimming removed 7 bases from V and 3 bases from J, with 13 bases in between. CDR3 in DNA: TGTGCCAGCAAGGAGGGGGGACTCTACGAGCAGTACTTC. This codes for CASKEGGLYEQYF.

The rearrangement links TRBV5-5 to TRBJ2-2; the D call may be TRBD1 or TRBD2 (5 bases each). Trimming cost V 5 bases and J 7 bases, with 12 bases left between them. Germline CDR1 and CDR2: SGHKS and YYEKEE (reference sequence). This CDR3 is built from 13 residues. The DNA of the CDR3 is TGTGCCAGCAGTTTTTTTGGGGGCGGGGAGCTGTTTTTT. It encodes CASSFFGGGELFF.

This sequence joins TRBV5-1 and TRBJ2-7, with D maybe TRBD1 (6 bases). Deletions cut 5 bases from V and 3 bases from J, with 15 bases between. The germline gives CDR1 SGHRS, CDR2 YFSETQ. This CDR3 comprises 14 residues. The CDR3 loop reads CASRPGVGGYEQYF. The DNA of the CDR3 is TGCGCCAGCAGACCAGGGGTAGGGGGCTACGAGCAGTACTTC.

This clone was counted once. V usage is TRBV19 and J usage is TRBJ1-4; D is unresolved. This CDR3 spans 12 amino acids. Germline V gene data show CDR1 as LNHDA and CDR2 as SQIVND (reference sequence). V dropped 4 bases and J dropped 8 bases, with 8 bases sitting between them. The CDR3 sequence is CASSSSVEKLFF. In nucleotides, the CDR3 is TGTGCCAGTAGTAGCTCCGTCGAAAAACTGTTTTTT.

The genes are TRBV10-3 and TRBJ2-1; possible D gene TRBD1, 7 bases. Germline loops: CDR1 ENHRY, CDR2 SYGVKD. This CDR3 spans 17 amino acids. Trimming removed 3 bases from V and 1 base from J, with 16 bases in between. Here the CDR3 reads CAISDTQTGRSYNEQFF. The DNA of the CDR3 is TGTGCCATCAGTGACACCCAGACAGGGAGGTCCTACAATGAGCAGTTCTTC.

The chain uses TRBV7-8 and TRBJ1-3; D is ambiguous. Trimming removed 5 bases from V and 4 bases from J, with 18 bases in between. Germline V lookup: CDR1 SGHVS, CDR2 FQNEAQ. This CDR3 is 16 amino acids long. The CDR3 DNA reads as TGTGCCAGCAGCCCTCGTATGGAGGCGTTAGGAAACACCATATATTTT. This sequence encodes CASSPRMEALGNTIYF.

The rearrangement links TRBV21-1 to TRBJ2-3; whether TRBD2, the table's D call, matches the DNA was not checked. TRBV21-1 is a listed pseudogene. The CDR3 has 14 residues. CDR3 loop: CANLEGGSTDTQYF. The CDR3 coding sequence is TGTGCCAACTTGGAGGGGGGGAGCACAGATACGCAGTATTTT.